A selection of T cell receptor beta chains follows, all from one sample in a study of CD8 T cells in Susac syndrome. TCRdb passed the immunoSEQ multiplex PCR reads through MiXCR, listing each CDR3 protein once. The sample comprises 200,000 or so distinct CDR3 sequences, roughly 95% of which are singletons, and about 0.09% rests with the top ten. The sequencing sample was made of CD4+ T cells from PBMCs. These receptors all stem from a human donor with multiple sclerosis. Both conserved end residues are part of each CDR3. A D gene is named only where the DNA matches it firmly. Clone size, where shown, is once, few, many, or a class for clones that have expanded.

cdr3_length j_call clone_size v_call d_call cdr3_aa cdr3_nt
16 TRBJ2-1 NA TRBV7-9 TRBD1 CASIPSGTGGKGEQFF TGTGCCAGCATACCCTCCGGGACAGGGGGCAAGGGGGAGCAGTTCTTC
10 TRBJ1-1 NA TRBV29-1 NA CSAADTEAFF TGCAGCGCTGCGGACACTGAAGCTTTCTTT
13 TRBJ2-7 once TRBV18 TRBD2 CASSPGLADEQYF TGTGCCAGCTCACCGGGACTAGCGGACGAGCAGTACTTC
15 TRBJ2-2 NA TRBV30 NA CAWRKQGTNTGELFF TGTGCCTGGAGGAAACAGGGAACGAACACCGGGGAGCTGTTTTTT
13 TRBJ1-1 NA TRBV9 NA CASSVDWGDEAFF TGTGCCAGCAGCGTAGACTGGGGGGATGAAGCTTTCTTT
14 TRBJ1-1 once TRBV5-1 NA CASSLVGVNTEAFF TGCGCCAGCAGCTTGGTAGGGGTGAACACTGAAGCTTTCTTT
18 TRBJ2-1 NA TRBV20-1 NA CSALEVFRPVIPYNEQFF TGCAGTGCTCTAGAGGTATTCCGACCCGTTATACCCTACAATGAGCAGTTCTTC
13 TRBJ1-1 NA TRBV29-1 NA CSAETGPNTEAFF TGCAGCGCAGAGACAGGCCCTAACACTGAAGCTTTCTTT
12 TRBJ2-5 few TRBV27 NA CASSSTGETQYF TGTGCCAGCAGTTCCACGGGCGAGACCCAGTACTTC
13 TRBJ2-4 once TRBV29-1 NA CSVGGGYGDIQYF TGCAGCGTTGGGGGAGGTTATGGAGACATTCAGTACTTC
13 TRBJ2-5 NA TRBV18 NA CASSPSRQETQYF TGTGCCAGCTCACCCTCGAGACAAGAGACCCAGTACTTC
14 TRBJ2-7 NA TRBV3-1 NA CASSQGTGSYEQYF TGTGCCAGCAGCCAAGGGACCGGGTCCTACGAGCAGTACTTC
14 TRBJ2-3 NA TRBV5-4 TRBD2 CASSQSGRVDTQYF TGTGCCAGCAGCCAAAGCGGGAGGGTGGATACGCAGTATTTT
12 TRBJ2-7 NA TRBV20-1 NA CSATPSEIEQYF TGCAGTGCCACGCCCTCGGAGATAGAGCAGTACTTC
13 TRBJ2-7 once TRBV12-3/TRBV12-4 NA CASSSRPAYEQYF TGTGCCAGCAGCTCAAGGCCAGCCTACGAGCAGTACTTC
14 TRBJ2-2 NA TRBV18 NA CASSRDFRGEELFF TGTGCCAGCTCCCGCGACTTCAGGGGCGAGGAGCTGTTTTTT
17 TRBJ1-5 once TRBV5-6 TRBD1 CASSLGAGGLDNQPQHF TGTGCCAGCAGCTTGGGGGCAGGGGGTCTTGACAATCAGCCCCAGCATTTT